The 11 T cell receptor beta chains given below trace back to one sample, sequenced in a study of shared clonotypes between healthy human individuals. Clones were sequenced by immunoSEQ multiplex PCR, and TCRdb holds only the in-frame ones, with some missing. The data contain some 2.1 million clones, around 93% of them seen just once; the ten biggest clones take up about 1.6%. Only CD45RO-negative cells positively selected for CCR7 counted as naive CD8 cells, so terminally differentiated effector memory CD45RA+ cells were excluded. Sequencing used naive CD8+ T cells from PBMCs. These receptors all come from a young man in good health. Some clones in this sample may be carry-over from other donors' samples.

The rearrangement links TRBV9 to TRBJ2-5, with TRBD2 identical over 10 bases. Germline V lookup: CDR1 SGDLS, CDR2 YYNGEE. Trimming removed 7 bases from V and 4 bases from J; junction bases left unmatched: 13. The length of the CDR3 is 16 residues. CDR3 bases: TGTGCCAGCTCAAAGGAGCGGGAGGGCCTTGGAGAGACCCAGTACTTC. It specifies CASSKEREGLGETQYF.

The genes are TRBV9 and TRBJ1-1; D not certain. Germline CDR1 reads SGDLS; CDR2 reads YYNGEE. V was trimmed by 4 bases and J by 0 bases, leaving 7 bases between them. The CDR3 has 13 amino acids. The DNA for the CDR3 is TGTGCCAGCAGCTCTCTCATGAACACTGAAGCTTTCTTT. This encodes CASSSLMNTEAFF.

Only a few counts were recorded for this clone. The chain uses TRBV4-1 and TRBJ1-2; D ambiguous. V lost 4 bases, J lost 8 bases, and 17 bases lay in between. Germline lookup yields CDR1 MGHRA and CDR2 YSYEKL. The CDR3 is made up of 14 amino acids. The CDR3 nucleotides read TGCGCCAGCAGCCCGGTCGGACGGAATGAAGGCTACACCTTC. This sequence encodes CASSPVGRNEGYTF.

As to this clone: In the same sample, other DNA sequences code for this CDR3. The chain couples TRBV10-3 to TRBJ1-5, with a tentative D call TRBD1 (5 bases). The CDR3 totals 15 residues. CDR1 is ENHRY and CDR2 is SYGVKD in the germline V gene. Trimming removed 0 bases at V and 4 bases at J, with 10 bases between. Written as DNA, the CDR3 is TGTGCCATCAGTGAGTCACGGGGGGGAAATCAGCCCCAGCATTTT. Encoded protein: CAISESRGGNQPQHF.

This clone was seen a single time. This chain connects TRBV19 to TRBJ2-7, with 13 bases aligning to TRBD2. CDR1 is LNHDA, CDR2 SQIVND, per germline (reference sequence). After removal of 4 bases from V and 5 bases from J, the junction contained 5 bases not matched to a gene. The CDR3 runs 15 residues. The CDR3: CASSNGLAGVNEQYF. In DNA form, the CDR3 reads TGTGCCAGTAGTAATGGACTAGCGGGAGTAAACGAGCAGTACTTC. Combining the CDR3 with reference TRBV19 and TRBJ2-7 gives the whole variable domain DGGITQSPKYLFRKEGQNVTLSCEQNLNHDAMYWYRQDPGQGLRLIYYSQIVNDFQKGDIAEGYSVSREKKESFPLTVTSAQKNPTAFYLCASSNGLAGVNEQYFGPGTRLTVT.

The chain couples TRBV27 to TRBJ2-7; 11 positions match TRBD1. The CDR3 runs 14 residues. V lost 4 bases to trimming and J lost 7 bases; unmatched junction nucleotides: 6. Germline values: CDR1 MNHEY, CDR2 SMNVEV (reference sequence). CDR3 in amino acids: CASSSGQGAREQYF. The CDR3 nucleotides read TGTGCCAGCAGTTCCGGACAGGGGGCGAGAGAGCAGTACTTC.

The rearrangement uses TRBV19 and TRBJ1-2; no firm D call. Germline V lookup: CDR1 LNHDA, CDR2 SQIVND (reference sequence). CDR3 size: 17 residues. The germline V and J ends were trimmed by 4 bases and 2 bases, with 20 bases remaining between them. CDR3 nucleotides: TGTGCCAGTAGTAGCTGGACGGGAGCACCTGCCAACTATGGCTACACCTTC. Translated: CASSSWTGAPANYGYTF. Filled out from reference TRBV19 and TRBJ1-2, the complete variable domain reads DGGITQSPKYLFRKEGQNVTLSCEQNLNHDAMYWYRQDPGQGLRLIYYSQIVNDFQKGDIAEGYSVSREKKESFPLTVTSAQKNPTAFYLCASSSWTGAPANYGYTFGSGTRLTVV.

The rearrangement joins TRBV27 to TRBJ2-2; 9 nucleotides match TRBD2. The CDR3 is made up of 16 amino acids. Germline lookup yields CDR1 MNHEY and CDR2 SMNVEV (reference sequence). V shed 5 bases, J shed 6 bases, and the junction held 10 bases outside the gene matches. The DNA of the CDR3 is TGTGCCAGCAGTCCGTCGGGTAGCGGGAGTCCCGGGGAGCTGTTTTTT. Amino acids: CASSPSGSGSPGELFF.

The rearrangement joins TRBV7-9 to TRBJ1-1; 8 bases align to TRBD1. V was pared by 6 bases and J by 1 base, with 7 bases of the junction left unmatched. The CDR3 has 15 amino acids. Germline loops: CDR1 SEHNR, CDR2 FQNEAQ (reference sequence). CDR3 sequence (DNA): TGTGCCAGCAGATCTGAGACAGGGGAGAACACTGAAGCTTTCTTT. Its protein product is CASRSETGENTEAFF.

This clone was seen a single time. The chain employs TRBV19 and TRBJ2-7; perhaps TRBD2 as D (5 bases). The CDR3 has 15 residues. The V and J ends lost 3 bases and 0 bases respectively, with 12 bases between them. Germline-derived CDR1 and CDR2 are LNHDA and SQIVND (reference sequence). The CDR3 region has the DNA TGTGCCAGTAGTATGGAGGCCAGGCTCTCCTACGAGCAGTACTTC. Amino acid sequence: CASSMEARLSYEQYF.

The chain is built from TRBV7-6 and TRBJ2-3; TRBD2 aligns across 8 bases. The CDR3 is made up of 16 amino acids. Germline V CDR1 and CDR2: SGHVS, FNYEAQ. The junction had 13 bases not matched to a gene; V was cut back by 5 bases and J by 6 bases. CDR3 amino acids: CASSAWTSPSSDTQYF. CDR3 DNA: TGTGCCAGCAGCGCATGGACTAGCCCGTCCTCCGATACGCAGTATTTT.